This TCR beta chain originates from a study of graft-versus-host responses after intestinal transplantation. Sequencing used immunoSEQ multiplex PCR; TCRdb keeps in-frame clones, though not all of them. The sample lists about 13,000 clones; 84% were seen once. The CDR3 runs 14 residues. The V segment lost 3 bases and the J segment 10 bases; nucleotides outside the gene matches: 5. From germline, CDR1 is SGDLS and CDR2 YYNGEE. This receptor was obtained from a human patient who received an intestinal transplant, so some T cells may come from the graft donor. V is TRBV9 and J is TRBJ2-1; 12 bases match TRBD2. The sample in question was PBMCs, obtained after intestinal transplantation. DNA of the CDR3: TGTGCCAGCAGCGCTAGCGGGAGGGCAGGGGAGCAGTTCTTC. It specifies CASSASGRAGEQFF. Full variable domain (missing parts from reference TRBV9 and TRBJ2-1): DSGVTQTPKHLITATGQRVTLRCSPRSGDLSVYWYQQSLDQGLQFLIQYYNGEERAKGNILERFSAQQFPDLHSELNLSSLELGDSALYFCASSASGRAGEQFFGPGTRLTVL.